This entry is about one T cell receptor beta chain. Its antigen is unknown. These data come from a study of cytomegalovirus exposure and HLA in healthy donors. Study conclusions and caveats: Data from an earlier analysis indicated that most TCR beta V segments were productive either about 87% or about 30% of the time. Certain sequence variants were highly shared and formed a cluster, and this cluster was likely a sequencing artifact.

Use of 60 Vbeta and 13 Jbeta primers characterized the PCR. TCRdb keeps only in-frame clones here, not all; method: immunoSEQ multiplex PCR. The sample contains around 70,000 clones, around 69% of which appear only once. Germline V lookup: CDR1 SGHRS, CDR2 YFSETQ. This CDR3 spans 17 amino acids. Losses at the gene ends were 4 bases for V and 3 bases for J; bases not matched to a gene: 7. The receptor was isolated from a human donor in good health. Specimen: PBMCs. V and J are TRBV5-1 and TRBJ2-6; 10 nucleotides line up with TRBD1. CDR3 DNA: TGCGCCAGCAGCCTGACAGGGGGCCGGGATGGGGCCAACGTCCTGACTTTC. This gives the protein CASSLTGGRDGANVLTF.